The 13 T cell receptor beta chains given below trace back to one sample, sequenced in a study of blood T cell repertoires in COVID-19. Clones were read by immunoSEQ multiplex PCR, and TCRdb kept only the in-frame ones, dropping some. The sample holds 250,000 to 350,000 clones, about 89% seen once. Sequencing was performed on peripheral blood. These receptors were taken from a woman aged 60-75 years with acute or convalescent COVID-19.

J is TRBJ2-7 and V is TRBV18; the match to TRBD1 covers 10 bases. The V segment lost 5 bases and the J segment 2 bases; nucleotides outside the gene matches: 3. There are 14 residues in the CDR3. Germline V gene data show CDR1 as KGHSH and CDR2 as LQKENI. CDR3 coding DNA: TGTGCCAGCTCAGCTGGACAGGGGGCCTACGAGCAGTACTTC. Protein product: CASSAGQGAYEQYF. Full variable domain (remainder filled in from reference TRBV18 and TRBJ2-7): NAGVMQNPRHLVRRRGQEARLRCSPMKGHSHVYWYRQLPEEGLKFMVYLQKENIIDESGMPKERFSAEFPKEGPSILRIQQVVRGDSAAYFCASSAGQGAYEQYFGPGTRLTVT.

The CDR3 nucleotides are TGTGCCAGCAGCTTGGACAGGGGGCACGAGCAGTACTTC. It is translated as CASSLDRGHEQYF. The rearrangement links TRBV7-2 to TRBJ2-7, with TRBD1 identical over 11 bases. Germline V gene sequence: CDR1 SGHTA, CDR2 FQGNSA. The V gene end was trimmed by 3 bases and the J gene end by 5 bases; junction bases not matched to a gene: 0. This CDR3 has 13 amino acids.

V and J are TRBV3-1 (or the pseudogene TRBV3-2) and TRBJ2-5; D remains unclear. This CDR3 is built from 14 residues. The germline V gene encodes CDR1 LGHDT and CDR2 YNNKEL (reference sequence). V was pared by 5 bases and J by 5 bases, with 15 bases between. The CDR3 here is CASSDPTQRETQYF. CDR3 DNA sequence: TGTGCCAGCAGCGACCCGACCCAGAGGGAGACCCAGTACTTC.

The chain couples TRBV28 to TRBJ2-3; 9 bases map to TRBD1. V shed 6 bases, J shed 6 bases, and the junction held 10 bases outside the gene matches. This CDR3 comprises 15 residues. Germline V gene data show CDR1 as MDHEN and CDR2 as SYDVKM. The CDR3 coding sequence is TGTGCCAGCAGGCTGACAGGGGGAACCTGGGATACGCAGTATTTT. Translated, it gives CASRLTGGTWDTQYF.

V gene TRBV5-8 combines with J gene TRBJ2-1, with D perhaps TRBD2 (6 bases). V was cut by 8 bases and J by 4 bases, with 7 bases left in between. The CDR3 covers 11 residues. Germline lookup yields CDR1 SGHTS and CDR2 YDEGEE. In nucleotides, the CDR3 is TGTGCCAGGGGGGGATACAATGAGCAGTTCTTC. It specifies CARGGYNEQFF. The whole variable domain, remainder taken from reference TRBV5-8 and TRBJ2-1, is EAGVTQSPTHLIKTRGQQATLRCSPISGHTSVYWYQQALGLGLQFLLWYDEGEERNRGNFPPRFSGRQFPNYSSELNVNALELEDSALYLCARGGYNEQFFGPGTRLTVL.

A note on this clone: This sample also contains other DNA sequences that code for the same CDR3. CDR3 residues: CASSPIVYGYTF. The CDR3 coding sequence is TGTGCCAGCAGTCCCATAGTCTATGGCTACACCTTC. The chain joins TRBV28 to TRBJ1-2, with D unresolved. Germline values: CDR1 MDHEN, CDR2 SYDVKM. The CDR3 runs 12 residues. The germline V and J ends were trimmed by 5 bases and 4 bases, with 8 bases remaining between them.

This chain links TRBV9 with TRBJ1-6; 9 positions agree with TRBD1. CDR3 length equals 15 residues. The germline gives CDR1 SGDLS, CDR2 YYNGEE. With 0 bases clipped from V and 10 bases from J, the junction kept 5 bases outside the gene matches. The CDR3 region has the DNA TGTGCCAGCAGCGTAGAGACAGGGGGTGGCTCACCCCTCCACTTT. This gives the protein CASSVETGGGSPLHF.

The V gene is TRBV12-3 or TRBV12-4, the J gene TRBJ1-4, with a possible D match to TRBD1 (5 bases). With 2 bases removed from V and 8 bases from J, the gap between germline ends came to 9 bases. The CDR3 consists of 13 residues. The CDR3 sequence is CASSLQGWEKLFF. CDR3 in DNA: TGTGCCAGCAGTTTACAGGGTTGGGAAAAACTGTTTTTT.

Worth noting for this clone: The sample holds other DNA sequences that translate to the same CDR3. This chain links TRBV24-1 with TRBJ2-2; TRBD1 agrees at 8 bases. This CDR3 contains 14 residues. With V trimmed by 10 bases and J by 3 bases, 6 bases remained unmatched. Looked up from germline, CDR1 is KGHDR and CDR2 is SFDVKD. The CDR3 DNA reads as TGTGCCACTCGACCGGGACAGGACACCGGGGAGCTGTTTTTT. Its protein product is CATRPGQDTGELFF.

A single count supports this clone. This chain connects TRBV5-4 to TRBJ1-2, with 7 bases fitting TRBD1. Germline loops: CDR1 SGHNT, CDR2 YYREEE (reference sequence). The CDR3 covers 15 residues. The trim removed 1 base at V and 8 bases at J, leaving 11 bases unmatched. Here the CDR3 reads CASSLIWQGVRGYTF. Written as DNA, the CDR3 is TGTGCCAGCAGCTTGATATGGCAGGGGGTCAGGGGCTACACCTTC.

Notes on this clone: Distinct nucleotide sequences in the sample also encode this CDR3. CDR3 amino acids: CASSIEGGYEQYF. In nucleotides, the CDR3 is TGTGCCAGTAGTATAGAGGGAGGCTACGAGCAGTACTTC. The chain has TRBV19 and TRBJ2-7, with a weak D call TRBD2 (6 bases). Looked up from germline, CDR1 is LNHDA and CDR2 is SQIVND (reference sequence). The CDR3 runs to 13 residues. Deletions cut 0 bases from V and 3 bases from J, with 6 bases between.

The rearrangement uses TRBV6-5 and TRBJ2-7, with D possibly being TRBD2 (5 bases). The V end lost 5 bases, the J end lost 0 bases, and 11 bases lay between the germline ends. CDR1 is MNHEY and CDR2 is SVGAGI in the germline V gene. This CDR3 spans 14 amino acids. This chain's CDR3 is CASSTDWASYEQYF. The CDR3 nucleotides read TGTGCCAGCAGTACGGACTGGGCCTCCTACGAGCAGTACTTC.

This sequence joins TRBV5-5 and TRBJ1-5, with 8 bases that match TRBD1. Germline V lookup: CDR1 SGHKS, CDR2 YYEKEE (reference sequence). Trimming removed 4 bases from V and 4 bases from J; junction bases left unmatched: 10. This CDR3 is 16 amino acids long. Written as DNA, the CDR3 is TGTGCCAGCAGCCCAGACCCCCACAGGGGGAATCAGCCCCAGCATTTT. Translation: CASSPDPHRGNQPQHF.